These T cell receptor beta chains were read from a single sample in a study of T cell changes during pregnancy in multiple sclerosis. Produced via immunoSEQ multiplex PCR; TCRdb's table is partial and in-frame only. The profile covers over 60,000 clones, with 90% to 97% appearing a single time and roughly 2.3% taken by the ten largest. Sequenced material: CD8+ T cells from peripheral blood mononuclear cells, taken after pregnancy. Every receptor here comes from a female donor with multiple sclerosis, enrolled in a pregnancy study. Each CDR3 is given with its conserved first and last residue. Each record gives: D gene, J gene, V gene, CDR3 DNA, CDR3 protein. D genes are given only for firm matches.

TRBD1 | TRBJ2-1 | TRBV27 | TGTGCCGCCTGCCCGGGGACAGGCAATGAGCAGTTCTTC | CAACPGTGNEQFF
TRBD2 | TRBJ2-1 | TRBV27 | TGTGCCAGCAGTTTATCGGCCGGGACTAGCGGGAGGTTCTACTACAATGAGCAGTTCTTC | CASSLSAGTSGRFYYNEQFF
TRBD1 | TRBJ2-7 | TRBV28 | TGTGCCAGCAGCTTAGACAGGGGAGTGGAGGAGCAGTACTTC | CASSLDRGVEEQYF
. | TRBJ2-1 | TRBV20-1 | TGCAGTGCTAGAGCTGTGAGGGAGCAGTTCTTC | CSARAVREQFF
TRBD2 | TRBJ2-7 | TRBV5-1 | TGCGCCAGCAGCCCCCGCGCGGGAGGAGGCTACGAGCAGTACTTC | CASSPRAGGGYEQYF
. | TRBJ2-3 | TRBV9 | TGTGCCAGCAGCGTAGGTTTTACTAGCACAGATACGCAGTATTTT | CASSVGFTSTDTQYF
. | TRBJ2-7 | TRBV19 | TGTGCCAGTAGTAGTGGCAACGAGCAGTACTTC | CASSSGNEQYF
. | TRBJ1-5 | TRBV6-4 | TGTGCCAGCCTTAGGGGGGGACAGCCCCAGCATTTT | CASLRGGQPQHF
. | TRBJ2-3 | TRBV27 | TGTGCCAGCTCACGGGAGTGGGGCACAGATACGCAGTATTTT | CASSREWGTDTQYF
TRBD2 | TRBJ2-2 | TRBV7-3 | TGTGCCAGCAGCTCCGCCGGGACTAGAAACACCGGGGAGCTGTTTTTT | CASSSAGTRNTGELFF
TRBD1 | TRBJ1-1 | TRBV28 | TGTGCCAGCAGTCGACAGGGGGCGAACACTGAAGCTTTCTTT | CASSRQGANTEAFF
TRBD2 | TRBJ2-3 | TRBV4-1 | TGCGCCAGCAGCCAAGGGAGGGCGGGAGGGCCGGGCACAGATACGCAGTATTTT | CASSQGRAGGPGTDTQYF
. | TRBJ2-1 | TRBV6-5 | TGTGCCAGCAGTTACGGGGGCACTAGCTCCTACAATGAGCAGTTCTTC | CASSYGGTSSYNEQFF
. | TRBJ2-1 | TRBV7-6 | TGTGCCAGCAGCCCGTGGGACTCGTACAATGAGCAGTTCTTC | CASSPWDSYNEQFF